This T cell receptor (beta chain) is drawn from a study of blood T cell repertoires in COVID-19. As for the study in general: In each case, the material was cDNA or gDNA derived from T cells, B-cell-depleted T cells, or PBMCs.

Germline CDR1 LGHDT, CDR2 YNNKEL (reference sequence). The CDR3 is 15 residues long. Trimming left V 7 bases short and J 2 bases short, with 17 bases between. Some clones are missing from TCRdb's copy, which holds only in-frame ones; the method was immunoSEQ multiplex PCR. The sample consists of some 90,000 clones, more than 80% of them appearing once. Sequenced: peripheral blood. V is TRBV3-1 (or the pseudogene TRBV3-2) and J is TRBJ1-2, with a weak D call TRBD1 (6 bases). The receptor was derived from a man over 45 with COVID-19, enrolled during active disease. The CDR3 region is CASNRGGVGNYGYTF. As DNA, the CDR3 is TGTGCCAGCAACCGAGGGGGGGTCGGAAACTATGGCTACACCTTC.